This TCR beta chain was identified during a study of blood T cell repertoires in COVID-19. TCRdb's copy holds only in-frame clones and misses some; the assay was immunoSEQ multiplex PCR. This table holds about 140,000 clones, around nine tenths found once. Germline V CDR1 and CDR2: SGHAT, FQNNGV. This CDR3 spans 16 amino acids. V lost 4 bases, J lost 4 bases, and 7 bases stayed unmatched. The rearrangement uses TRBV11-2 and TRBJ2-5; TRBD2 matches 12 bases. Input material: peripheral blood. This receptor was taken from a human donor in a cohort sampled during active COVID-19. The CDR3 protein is CASSSGLAGIGETQYF. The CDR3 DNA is TGTGCCAGCAGCTCTGGACTAGCGGGAATCGGAGAGACCCAGTACTTC.